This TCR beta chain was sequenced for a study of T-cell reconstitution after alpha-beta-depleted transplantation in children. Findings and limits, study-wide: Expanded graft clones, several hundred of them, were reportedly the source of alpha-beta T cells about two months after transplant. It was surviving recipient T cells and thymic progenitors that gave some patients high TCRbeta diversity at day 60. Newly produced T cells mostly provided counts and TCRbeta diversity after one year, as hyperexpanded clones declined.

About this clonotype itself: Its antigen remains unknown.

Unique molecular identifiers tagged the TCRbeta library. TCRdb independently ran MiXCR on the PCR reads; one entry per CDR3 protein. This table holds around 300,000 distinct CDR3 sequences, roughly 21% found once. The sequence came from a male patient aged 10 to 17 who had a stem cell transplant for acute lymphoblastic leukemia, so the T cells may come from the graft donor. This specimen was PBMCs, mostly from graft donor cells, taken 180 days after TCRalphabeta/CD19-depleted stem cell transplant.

In nucleotides, the CDR3 is TGTGCCAGCATCTCCGGCTGGGAGCAGTACTTC. This gives the protein CASISGWEQYF. The chain has TRBV6-6 and TRBJ2-7; no clear D gene. The CDR3 has 11 amino acids. The germline CDR1 and CDR2 sequences are MNHNY and SVGAGI (reference sequence). Trimming took off 7 bases at V and 7 bases at J, with 11 bases between the two ends.